The 4 T cell receptor beta chains below were found in one sample sequenced in a study of spatial heterogeneity in lung cancer. Indicated time point: sample taken at primary tumor resection. In each case, whole RNA from tumor, nontumor lung or frozen PBMC was sequenced unsorted. TCRdb ran MiXCR on the 5' RACE reads and lists one entry per CDR3 protein. The sample carries tens of thousands of distinct CDR3 sequences, roughly 15% recorded once. The sample in question was PBMCs, obtained at surgery. The receptors stem from a male donor with early-stage non-small cell lung cancer.

Only a few counts were recorded for this clonotype. The chain has TRBV6-6 and TRBJ1-5, with D perhaps TRBD1 (6 bases). The CDR3 covers 17 residues. Germline V lookup: CDR1 MNHNY, CDR2 SVGAGI (reference sequence). V lost 2 bases and J lost 0, with 14 bases in between. DNA of the CDR3: TGTGCCAGCAGTTACGAGGGCAGGGGATATAGCAATCAGCCCCAGCATTTT. Translation: CASSYEGRGYSNQPQHF.

By share, this clonotype ranks as medium-sized. J is TRBJ1-2 and V is TRBV4-1; 8 nucleotides match TRBD1. This CDR3 contains 16 residues. V gave up 0 bases and J gave up 6 bases; unmatched junction bases: 9. Germline CDR1 and CDR2: MGHRA and YSYEKL. The CDR3: CASSQDSGQAMNGYTF. The CDR3 DNA reads TGCGCCAGCAGCCAAGACTCGGGACAGGCCATGAATGGCTACACCTTC.

This clonotype was seen a handful of times. The chain is built from TRBV5-1 and TRBJ2-1, with a possible D match to TRBD1 (6 bases). CDR1 SGHRS and CDR2 YFSETQ come from the germline V gene. Trimming left V 4 bases short and J 10 bases short, with 24 bases between. CDR3 size: 16 residues. CDR3 protein: CASSLTPQGTRLEQFF. The CDR3 DNA reads as TGCGCCAGCAGCCTTACCCCACAGGGTACCAGACTCGAGCAGTTCTTC.

At least ten counts were recorded for this clonotype. This rearrangement joins TRBV7-2 to TRBJ1-1; D is unclear. The CDR3 totals 14 residues. Per germline, CDR1 SGHTA and CDR2 FQGNSA. Deletions cut 3 bases from V and 2 bases from J, with 10 bases between. The CDR3 region is CASSLWSGNTEAFF. CDR3 in DNA: TGTGCCAGCAGCTTGTGGTCTGGCAACACTGAAGCTTTCTTT.